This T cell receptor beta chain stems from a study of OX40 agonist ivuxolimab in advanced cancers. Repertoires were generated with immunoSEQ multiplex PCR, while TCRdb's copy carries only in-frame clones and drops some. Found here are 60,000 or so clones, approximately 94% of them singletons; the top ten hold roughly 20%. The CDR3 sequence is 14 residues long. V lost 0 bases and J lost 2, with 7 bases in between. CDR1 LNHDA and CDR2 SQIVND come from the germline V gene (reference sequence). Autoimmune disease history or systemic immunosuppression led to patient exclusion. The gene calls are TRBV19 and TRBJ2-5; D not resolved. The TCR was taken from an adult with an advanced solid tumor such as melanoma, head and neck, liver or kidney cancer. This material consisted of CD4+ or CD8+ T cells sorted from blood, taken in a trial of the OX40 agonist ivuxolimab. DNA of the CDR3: TGTGCCAGTAGTATAGAAGGCTCGCAAGAGACCCAGTACTTC. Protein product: CASSIEGSQETQYF.